What follows are 31 T cell receptor beta chains derived from one specimen sequenced in a study of response to subunit inactivated influenza vaccine. TCRdb ran MiXCR on the RT-PCR reads and lists one entry per CDR3 protein. Of about 240,000 distinct CDR3 sequences listed, approximately 12% are singletons. The sequences come from non-naive T cells sorted from PBMCs, collected about 14 days before vaccination. The origin of the receptors is a man in his fifties who received an inactivated influenza vaccine.

The chain uses TRBV7-8 and TRBJ2-1; D may be TRBD2 (5 bases). Germline lookup yields CDR1 SGHVS and CDR2 FQNEAQ. The V end was cut by 0 bases, the J end by 8 bases, with 11 bases between. The CDR3 length is 14 residues. The CDR3 loop is CASSLAGSVDEQFF. The CDR3 DNA follows: TGTGCCAGCAGCTTAGCAGGGAGTGTCGATGAGCAGTTCTTC.

Of note for this clonotype: One end of the junction varies from germline; a read error may be responsible. This rearrangement joins TRBV7-2 to TRBJ1-3; unclear D gene. This CDR3 spans 14 amino acids. CDR1 is SGHTA, CDR2 FQGNSA, per germline. CDR3 residues: CASSLASIRNTIYF. The DNA for the CDR3 is TGTGCCAGCAGCCTAGCCAGTATAAGAAACACCATATATTTT. Variable domain in full (rest from reference TRBV7-2 and TRBJ1-3): GAGVSQSPSNKVTEKGKDVELRCDPISGHTALYWYRQSLGQGLEFLIYFQGNSAPDKSGLPSDRFSAERTGGSVSTLTIQRTQQEDSAVYLCASSLASIRNTIYFGEGSWLTVV.

This clonotype occurred a few times. V and J are TRBV14 and TRBJ1-1; no clear D gene. The V and J ends lost 4 bases and 11 bases respectively, with 14 bases between them. There are 12 residues in the CDR3. CDR1 is SGHDN, CDR2 FVKESK, per germline. CDR3 DNA sequence: TGTGCCAGCAGCCGACACCCCCTCGGTGCTTTCTTT. It translates to CASSRHPLGAFF.

The chain joins TRBV2 to TRBJ2-3; 8 bases are shared with TRBD2. J gave up 0 bases and V 6 bases, and 8 bases lay outside the gene matches. The CDR3 is 16 residues long. Germline CDR1 and CDR2: SNHLY and FYNNEI. CDR3 coding DNA: TGTGCCAGCAGCTATCAGCGGGGGATAAGCACAGATACGCAGTATTTT. This codes for CASSYQRGISTDTQYF. The full variable domain, in which reference TRBV2 and TRBJ2-3 provide the parts outside the CDR3, is EPEVTQTPSHQVTQMGQEVILRCVPISNHLYFYWYRQILGQKVEFLVSFYNNEISEKSEIFDDQFSVERPDGSNFTLKIRSTKLEDSAMYFCASSYQRGISTDTQYFGPGTRLTVL.

The V and J genes are TRBV10-2 and TRBJ2-1, with a weak D call TRBD2 (5 bases). The CDR3 is 13 residues long. Germline CDR1 WSHSY, CDR2 SAAADI. V gave up 2 bases and J gave up 6 bases, with 8 bases separating them. CDR3 DNA: TGCGCCAGCAGTGAGACACGGGGCAATGAGCAGTTCTTC. It specifies CASSETRGNEQFF.

This clonotype was seen only a few times. CDR3 region: CASSLMGNEQFF. The CDR3 DNA reads TGTGCCAGCAGTTTAATGGGGAATGAGCAGTTCTTC. The chain uses TRBV12-3 or TRBV12-4 and TRBJ2-1; D remains ambiguous. This CDR3 has 12 residues. The germline V and J ends were trimmed by 2 bases and 7 bases, with 6 bases remaining between them.

The CDR3 protein is CASSMGGLVNEQFF. For the CDR3, the DNA is TGTGCCAGCAGTATGGGAGGACTAGTAAATGAGCAGTTCTTC. The chain carries TRBV6-2 or TRBV6-3 and TRBJ2-1, with 7 bases that match TRBD2. This CDR3 has 14 amino acids. V dropped 5 bases and J dropped 7; count of bases not matched to a gene: 8. Germline CDR1 MNHEY, CDR2 SVGEGT.

This clonotype was counted at least ten times. The J gene is TRBJ2-7, the V gene TRBV5-1; tentative D call: TRBD1 (5 bases). V was trimmed by 1 base and J by 1 base, leaving 9 bases between them. The germline V gene encodes CDR1 SGHRS and CDR2 YFSETQ. The CDR3 extends over 14 amino acids. The CDR3 reads CASSLSRVSYEQYF. The CDR3 nucleotides read TGCGCCAGCAGCTTGAGCAGGGTTTCCTACGAGCAGTACTTC.

The chain recombines TRBV30 with TRBJ2-2; 8 bases fit TRBD2. There are 14 residues in the CDR3. Germline V gene lookup returns CDR1 GTSNPN and CDR2 SVGIG (reference sequence). J lost 4 bases, V lost 2 bases, and 3 bases had no gene match. This CDR3 is CAWSIAGPTGELFF. The CDR3 DNA is TGTGCCTGGAGTATAGCGGGGCCCACCGGGGAGCTGTTTTTT.

This clonotype came up a few times. The V call is TRBV11-2, the J call TRBJ2-1; TRBD1 matches 11 bases. V shed 5 bases, J shed 4 bases, and the junction held 10 bases outside the gene matches. Germline loops: CDR1 SGHAT, CDR2 FQNNGV. The CDR3 is made up of 17 amino acids. The CDR3: CASSPPRRDRGYNEQFF. The CDR3 DNA is TGTGCCAGCAGCCCCCCCCGCCGGGACAGGGGGTACAATGAGCAGTTCTTC.

The chain joins TRBV24-1 to TRBJ2-3; D is perhaps TRBD2 (5 bases). Germline lookup yields CDR1 KGHDR and CDR2 SFDVKD. The CDR3 has 19 residues. Trimming pared 3 bases from V and 2 bases from J, leaving 23 bases between. The CDR3, as DNA: TGTGCCACCAGTGATAGAAGTGGGTCGGGCGGGCGGTACACAGATACGCAGTATTTT. Translating gives CATSDRSGSGGRYTDTQYF.

The chain joins TRBV20-1 to TRBJ2-1, with 13 bases fitting TRBD2. The CDR3 length is 16 residues. J lost 10 bases, V lost 2 bases, and 11 bases had no gene match. The germline V gene has CDR1 DFQATT and CDR2 SNEGSKA (reference sequence). The CDR3: CSARPLLAGGLTEQFF. CDR3 in DNA: TGCAGTGCTAGACCCCTACTAGCGGGAGGGCTCACAGAGCAGTTCTTC.

This clonotype was observed a few times. This chain joins TRBV3-1 and TRBJ2-1; possibly TRBD1 for D (5 bases). This CDR3 is built from 15 residues. With 4 bases removed from V and 4 bases from J, the gap between germline ends came to 14 bases. The germline CDR1 and CDR2 sequences are LGHDT and YNNKEL (reference sequence). In DNA, the CDR3 is TGTGCCAGCAGCCGGAAGGGGATGGGGTACAATGAGCAGTTCTTC. It is translated as CASSRKGMGYNEQFF.

This clonotype was recorded a few times. CDR3 protein: CASSLDTHQGSTDTQYF. CDR3 bases: TGTGCCAGCAGCTTAGATACCCACCAGGGAAGCACAGATACGCAGTATTTT. The V call is TRBV11-2, the J call TRBJ2-3; a weak D match, TRBD1 (5 bases). The germline V gene encodes CDR1 SGHAT and CDR2 FQNNGV. The CDR3 is made up of 17 amino acids. Trimming pared 0 bases from V and 0 bases from J, leaving 13 bases between.

This clonotype was seen ten or more times. V usage is TRBV2 and J usage is TRBJ2-2; a possible D gene is TRBD1 (5 bases). This CDR3 contains 15 residues. The V end lost 7 bases, the J end lost 4 bases, and 16 bases lay between the germline ends. CDR1 SNHLY and CDR2 FYNNEI come from the germline V gene. CDR3 amino acids: CASKGVDRGTGELFF. CDR3 nucleotide sequence: TGTGCCAGCAAAGGGGTGGATAGAGGCACCGGGGAGCTGTTTTTT. The full variable domain, its missing parts supplied by reference TRBV2 and TRBJ2-2, is EPEVTQTPSHQVTQMGQEVILRCVPISNHLYFYWYRQILGQKVEFLVSFYNNEISEKSEIFDDQFSVERPDGSNFTLKIRSTKLEDSAMYFCASKGVDRGTGELFFGEGSRLTVL.

The rearrangement links TRBV6-5 to TRBJ2-6, with D possibly TRBD1 on 6 matching bases. Germline V gene sequence: CDR1 MNHEY, CDR2 SVGAGI. The CDR3 contains 15 residues. V lost 2 bases, J lost 8 bases, and 13 bases lay in between. The CDR3 bases are TGTGCCAGCAGTTACGCACAGGGAGTTTCCAACGTCCTGACTTTC. It yields the protein CASSYAQGVSNVLTF.

This clonotype was counted a few times. The CDR3, as DNA: TGCAGTGCTGGGAACAGGGGGAAATCGACCGGGGAGCTGTTTTTT. Translation gives CSAGNRGKSTGELFF. The chain uses TRBV20-1 and TRBJ2-2; 8 bases are a match to TRBD1. Germline values: CDR1 DFQATT, CDR2 SNEGSKA (reference sequence). The CDR3 totals 15 residues. The junction had 10 bases not matched to a gene; V was cut back by 5 bases and J by 5 bases.

This chain joins TRBV5-1 and TRBJ2-2, with D tentatively TRBD1 (5 bases). CDR1 and CDR2 from the germline V gene are SGHRS and YFSETQ. The V gene lost 0 bases and the J gene lost 6 bases, with 12 bases spanning the gap. CDR3 size: 15 residues. The CDR3 DNA sequence: TGCGCCAGCAGCTTGGATGGCAGGGCATCCGGGGAGCTGTTTTTT. This codes for CASSLDGRASGELFF.

In this sample, this clonotype turned up a few times. The CDR3 nucleotides read TGTGCCATCAGGGGGGACGGACTTAGCACAGATACGCAGTATTTT. The encoded protein is CAIRGDGLSTDTQYF. The chain carries TRBV10-3 and TRBJ2-3; either TRBD1 or TRBD2 may supply D (5 bases each). V was shortened by 6 bases and J by 0 bases, with 13 bases between the two germline ends. Germline V gives CDR1 ENHRY, CDR2 SYGVKD. The CDR3 totals 15 residues.

This clonotype showed up many times. V usage is TRBV15 and J usage is TRBJ1-6; no firm D call. The CDR3 length is 15 residues. Germline V gene lookup returns CDR1 LNHNV and CDR2 YYDKDF (reference sequence). Trimming left V 0 bases short and J 4 bases short, with 7 bases between. The CDR3 nucleotides are TGTGCCACCAGCAGAGATCTGAGATATAATTCACCCCTCCACTTT. Translation gives CATSRDLRYNSPLHF.

In its sample, this clonotype was seen many times. The chain couples TRBV7-3 to TRBJ2-2, with D tentatively TRBD2 (5 bases). Per germline, CDR1 SGHTA and CDR2 FQGTGA. The CDR3 sequence is 14 residues long. Trimming shortened V by 8 bases and J by 1 base, and 11 bases separated the two germline ends. The CDR3 DNA is TGTGCCAGCGCGCGAGAGGGGAACACCGGGGAGCTGTTTTTT. Translated, it gives CASAREGNTGELFF.

The rearrangement uses TRBV29-1 and TRBJ1-1; D gene ambiguous. V was clipped by 6 bases and J by 0 bases, with 5 bases between them. The CDR3 runs 11 residues. Germline V gene sequence: CDR1 SQVTM, CDR2 ANQGSEA. DNA for the CDR3: TGCAGCGTGGGCATGAACACTGAAGCTTTCTTT. Amino acid sequence: CSVGMNTEAFF.

This clonotype was found a few times. One junction end disagrees with the germline gene, perhaps due to a read error. The rearrangement uses TRBV2 and TRBJ1-2; D not resolved. This CDR3 comprises 14 residues. Germline CDR1 and CDR2: SNHLY and FYNNEI. CDR3 in DNA: TGTGCCAGCAGCGAAGGAGCAGAATACTATGGCTACACCTTC. Translated, it gives CASSEGAEYYGYTF.

The sample holds a few counts of this clonotype. The chain couples TRBV28 to TRBJ2-5; 8 positions agree with TRBD2. Germline V gene lookup returns CDR1 MDHEN and CDR2 SYDVKM. The CDR3 extends over 13 amino acids. Germline trimming cut 6 bases from V and 5 bases from J; bases unmatched to any gene: 5. CDR3 in amino acids: CASRSGGRETQYF. The CDR3, as DNA: TGTGCCAGCAGGAGCGGGGGCAGGGAGACCCAGTACTTC.

This clonotype was observed at least ten times. CDR3 sequence reads: CASSLDPGGGELFF. The CDR3 DNA follows: TGTGCCAGCAGCTTAGACCCCGGCGGCGGGGAGCTGTTTTTT. The chain recombines TRBV11-3 with TRBJ2-2; D unclear. V shed 0 bases and J shed 7 bases, with 9 bases lying between them. The germline gives CDR1 SGHNT, CDR2 YENEEA. This CDR3 has 14 residues.

This chain connects TRBV7-6 to TRBJ2-1; D tentatively fits TRBD1 or TRBD2 (5 bases each). The CDR3 is 16 residues long. From germline, CDR1 is SGHVS and CDR2 FNYEAQ. The V gene lost 2 bases and the J gene lost 8 bases, with 19 bases spanning the gap. The CDR3 reads CASSLPGTEKEDEQFF. CDR3 sequence (DNA): TGTGCCAGCAGCTTACCCGGGACCGAAAAAGAGGATGAGCAGTTCTTC.

In this sample, this clonotype turned up a few times. The rearrangement uses TRBV2 and TRBJ2-1; either TRBD1 or TRBD2 may fit D (6 bases each). Germline V gene data show CDR1 as SNHLY and CDR2 as FYNNEI. V was clipped by 7 bases and J by 1 base, with 17 bases between them. This CDR3 has 16 residues. CDR3 nucleotide sequence: TGTGCCAGCACCGAGGGGGGAGCGGTATCCTACAATGAGCAGTTCTTC. Amino acids: CASTEGGAVSYNEQFF.

The genes are TRBV20-1 and TRBJ2-1; TRBD2 aligns across 11 bases. With V trimmed by 6 bases and J by 5 bases, 12 bases remained unmatched. This CDR3 is built from 16 residues. In germline, CDR1 is DFQATT, CDR2 SNEGSKA (reference sequence). This CDR3 reads CSAYYPGTSGNNEQFF. CDR3 coding DNA: TGCAGTGCGTATTACCCCGGGACTAGCGGAAACAATGAGCAGTTCTTC.

This chain connects TRBV11-2 to TRBJ2-7, with a possible D match to TRBD2 (7 bases). V dropped 5 bases and J dropped 0 bases, with 17 bases sitting between them. The CDR3 covers 16 residues. CDR1 SGHAT and CDR2 FQNNGV come from the germline V gene. This CDR3 reads CASSRQGGTYSYEQYF. In DNA form, the CDR3 reads TGTGCCAGCAGCCGCCAGGGAGGGACATACTCCTACGAGCAGTACTTC.

The table lists this clonotype with a few counts. The V gene is TRBV5-4, the J gene TRBJ1-6; D not resolved. Trimming took off 4 bases at V and 7 bases at J, with 12 bases between the two ends. Germline lookup yields CDR1 SGHNT and CDR2 YYREEE (reference sequence). This CDR3 is built from 14 residues. Written as DNA, the CDR3 is TGTGCCAGCAGCCCCCATGTCACCAATTCACCCCTCCACTTT. Its protein product is CASSPHVTNSPLHF.

Only a few counts were recorded for this clonotype. The rearrangement links TRBV4-3 to TRBJ1-4; 10 bases fit TRBD1. CDR1 is LGHNA and CDR2 is YSLEER in the germline V gene. J gave up 7 bases and V 4 bases, and 3 bases lay outside the gene matches. The CDR3 consists of 14 residues. Written as DNA, the CDR3 is TGCGCCAGCAGCCGGGGACAGGGGACTGAAAAACTGTTTTTT. Translated: CASSRGQGTEKLFF.